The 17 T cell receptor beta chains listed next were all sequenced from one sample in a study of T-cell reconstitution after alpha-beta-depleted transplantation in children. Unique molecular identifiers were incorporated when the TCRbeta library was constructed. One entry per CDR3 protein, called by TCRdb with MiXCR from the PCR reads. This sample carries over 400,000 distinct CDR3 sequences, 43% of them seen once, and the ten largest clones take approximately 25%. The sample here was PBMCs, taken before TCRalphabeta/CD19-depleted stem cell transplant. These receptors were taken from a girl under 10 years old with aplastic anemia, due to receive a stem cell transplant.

The CDR3 sequence: CSATSGVNTEAFF. CDR3 sequence (DNA): TGCAGTGCTACTTCAGGAGTGAACACTGAAGCTTTCTTT. The chain recombines TRBV20-1 with TRBJ1-1; the D is unclear. Trimming took off 4 bases at V and 0 bases at J, with 9 bases between the two ends. The germline V gene has CDR1 DFQATT and CDR2 SNEGSKA (reference sequence). The CDR3 is 13 amino acids.

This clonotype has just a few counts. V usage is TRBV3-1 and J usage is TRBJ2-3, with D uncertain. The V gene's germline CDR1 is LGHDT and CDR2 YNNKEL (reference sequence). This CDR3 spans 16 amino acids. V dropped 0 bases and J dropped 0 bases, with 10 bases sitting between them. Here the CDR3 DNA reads TGTGCCAGCAGCCAAGAGTCCGAGCCGAGCACAGATACGCAGTATTTT. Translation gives CASSQESEPSTDTQYF.

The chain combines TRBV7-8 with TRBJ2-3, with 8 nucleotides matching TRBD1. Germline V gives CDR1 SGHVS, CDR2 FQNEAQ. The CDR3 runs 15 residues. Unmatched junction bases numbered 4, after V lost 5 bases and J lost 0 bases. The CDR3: CASSEGQVSTDTQYF. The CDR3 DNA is TGTGCCAGCAGCGAGGGACAGGTCAGCACAGATACGCAGTATTTT. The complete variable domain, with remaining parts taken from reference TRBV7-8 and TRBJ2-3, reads GAGVSQSPRYKVAKRGQDVALRCDPISGHVSLFWYQQALGQGPEFLTYFQNEAQLDKSGLPSDRFFAERPEGSVSTLKIQRTQQEDSAVYLCASSEGQVSTDTQYFGPGTRLTVL.

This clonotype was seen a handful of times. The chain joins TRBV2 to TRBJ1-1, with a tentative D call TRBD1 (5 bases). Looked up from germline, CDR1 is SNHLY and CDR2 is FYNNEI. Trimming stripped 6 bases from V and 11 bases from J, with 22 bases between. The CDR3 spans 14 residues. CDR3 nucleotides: TGTGCCAGCAGAGATATGGACGGGTTGAAGGGGGCTTTCTTT. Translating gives CASRDMDGLKGAFF.

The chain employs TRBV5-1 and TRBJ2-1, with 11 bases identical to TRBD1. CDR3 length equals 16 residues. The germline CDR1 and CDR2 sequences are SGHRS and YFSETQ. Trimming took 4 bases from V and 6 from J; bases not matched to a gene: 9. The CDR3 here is CASSEPGTGGFNEQFF. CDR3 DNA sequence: TGCGCCAGCAGCGAACCCGGGACAGGGGGTTTCAATGAGCAGTTCTTC. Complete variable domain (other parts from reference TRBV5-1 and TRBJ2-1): KAGVTQTPRYLIKTRGQQVTLSCSPISGHRSVSWYQQTPGQGLQFLFEYFSETQRNKGNFPGRFSGRQFSNSRSEMNVSTLELGDSALYLCASSEPGTGGFNEQFFGPGTRLTVL.

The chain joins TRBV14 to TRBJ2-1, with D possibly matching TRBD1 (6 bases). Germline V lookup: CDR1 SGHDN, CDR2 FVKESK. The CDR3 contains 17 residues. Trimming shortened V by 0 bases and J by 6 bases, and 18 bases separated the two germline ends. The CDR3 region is CASSQDLGEKGGNEQFF. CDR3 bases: TGTGCCAGCAGCCAAGATTTGGGGGAAAAAGGGGGCAATGAGCAGTTCTTC.

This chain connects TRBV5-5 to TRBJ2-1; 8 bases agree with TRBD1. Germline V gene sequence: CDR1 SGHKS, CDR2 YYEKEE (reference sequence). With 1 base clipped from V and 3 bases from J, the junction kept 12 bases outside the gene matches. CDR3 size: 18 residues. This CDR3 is CASSLSGRGQSGYNEQFF. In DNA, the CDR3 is TGTGCCAGCAGCTTGAGCGGCAGGGGGCAGTCTGGCTACAATGAGCAGTTCTTC.

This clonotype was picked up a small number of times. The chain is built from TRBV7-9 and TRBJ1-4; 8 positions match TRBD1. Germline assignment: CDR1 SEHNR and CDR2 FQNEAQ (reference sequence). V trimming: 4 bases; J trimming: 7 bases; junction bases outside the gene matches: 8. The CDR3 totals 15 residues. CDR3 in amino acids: CASSSYAGGFEKLFF. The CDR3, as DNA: TGTGCCAGCAGCTCCTACGCAGGGGGCTTTGAAAAACTGTTTTTT.

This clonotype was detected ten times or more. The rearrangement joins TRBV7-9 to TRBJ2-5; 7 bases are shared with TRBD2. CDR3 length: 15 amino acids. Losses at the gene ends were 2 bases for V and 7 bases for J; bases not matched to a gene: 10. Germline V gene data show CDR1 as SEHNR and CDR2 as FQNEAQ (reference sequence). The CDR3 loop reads CASSLNLGREGTQYF. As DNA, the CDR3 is TGTGCCAGCAGCTTAAACCTGGGCAGGGAGGGGACCCAGTACTTC.

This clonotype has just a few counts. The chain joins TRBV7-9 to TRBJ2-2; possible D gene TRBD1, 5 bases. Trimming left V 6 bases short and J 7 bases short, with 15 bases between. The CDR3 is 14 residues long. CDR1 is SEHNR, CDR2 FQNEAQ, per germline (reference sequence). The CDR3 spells CASSKLGHSGELFF. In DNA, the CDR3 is TGTGCCAGCAGTAAACTCGGACATAGCGGGGAGCTGTTTTTT.

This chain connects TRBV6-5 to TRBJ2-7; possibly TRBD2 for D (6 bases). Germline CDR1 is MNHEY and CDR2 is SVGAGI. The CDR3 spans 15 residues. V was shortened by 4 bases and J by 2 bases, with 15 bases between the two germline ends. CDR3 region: CASSFDEGLAYEQYF. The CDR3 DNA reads TGTGCCAGCAGTTTCGACGAGGGACTCGCCTACGAGCAGTACTTC.

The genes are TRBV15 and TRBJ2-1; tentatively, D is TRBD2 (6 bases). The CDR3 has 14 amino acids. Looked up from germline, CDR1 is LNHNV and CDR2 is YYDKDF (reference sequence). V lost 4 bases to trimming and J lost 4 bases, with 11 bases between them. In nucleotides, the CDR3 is TGTGCCACCAGCACGGGGACTGCGTACAATGAGCAGTTCTTC. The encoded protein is CATSTGTAYNEQFF.

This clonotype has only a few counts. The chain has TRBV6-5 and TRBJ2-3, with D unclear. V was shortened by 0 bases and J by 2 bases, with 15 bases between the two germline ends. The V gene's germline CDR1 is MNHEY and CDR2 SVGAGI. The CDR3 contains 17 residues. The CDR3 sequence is CASSYSNQPRNTDTQYF. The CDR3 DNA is TGTGCCAGCAGTTACTCGAACCAACCCCGAAACACAGATACGCAGTATTTT.

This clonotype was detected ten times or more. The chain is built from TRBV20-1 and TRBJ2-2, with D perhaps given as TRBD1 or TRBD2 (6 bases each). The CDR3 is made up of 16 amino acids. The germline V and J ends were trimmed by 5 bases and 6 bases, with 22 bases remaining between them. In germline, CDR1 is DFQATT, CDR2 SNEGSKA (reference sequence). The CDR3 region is CSARRTGSRGPGELFF. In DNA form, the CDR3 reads TGCAGTGCTCGCAGAACGGGGTCCCGGGGGCCCGGGGAGCTGTTTTTT.

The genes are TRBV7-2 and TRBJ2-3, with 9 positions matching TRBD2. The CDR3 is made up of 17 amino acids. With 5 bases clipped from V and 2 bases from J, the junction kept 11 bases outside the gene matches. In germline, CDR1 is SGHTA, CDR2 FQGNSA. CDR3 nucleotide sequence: TGTGCCAGCAGCCCAAAGCGGCTAGCGGGGACCACAGATACGCAGTATTTT. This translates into CASSPKRLAGTTDTQYF.

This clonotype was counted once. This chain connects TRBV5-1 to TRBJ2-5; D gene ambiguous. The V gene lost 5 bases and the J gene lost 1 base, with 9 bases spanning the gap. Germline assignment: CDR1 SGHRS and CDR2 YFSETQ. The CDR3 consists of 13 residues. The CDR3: CASRVGFQETQYF. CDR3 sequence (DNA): TGCGCCAGCAGGGTAGGCTTCCAAGAGACCCAGTACTTC.

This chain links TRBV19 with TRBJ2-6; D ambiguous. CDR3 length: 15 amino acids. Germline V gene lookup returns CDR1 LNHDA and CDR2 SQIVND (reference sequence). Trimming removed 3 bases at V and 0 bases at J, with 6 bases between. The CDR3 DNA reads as TGTGCCAGTAGTATTGGTAACTCTGGGGCCAACGTCCTGACTTTC. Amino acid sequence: CASSIGNSGANVLTF.